One and the same sample provided the 26 T cell receptor beta chains below, sequenced in a study of blood T cells in healthy people across ages (dated by TCRdb to the mid-2010s). Libraries came from 5' RACE. This sample was sequenced with an Illumina HiSeq 2500. A second PCR of about 7 to 12 cycles was performed with a sample-barcoded 5' primer and a J-beta primer mix. Using fastp trimming at Q25 and MiXCR clonotype assembly, TCRdb reanalyzed the public sequencing data and kept in-frame beta chains. Every distinct CDR3 protein forms one entry, paired with its most common genes and DNA. The sample table records about 680,000 distinct CDR3 sequences; around half of these occur just once. Under 35% of the sample rests with the top ten. The specimen was blood. The source of these receptors is a woman aged 55-75 years in good health.

DNA of the CDR3: TGTGCCAGCAGTATCCGGGCCTCAAGGGGCTACACCTTC. The encoded protein is CASSIRASRGYTF. This rearrangement joins TRBV28 to TRBJ1-2; D remains unclear. This CDR3 spans 13 amino acids. Trimming removed 5 bases from V and 8 bases from J, with 15 bases in between. Germline-derived CDR1 and CDR2 are MDHEN and SYDVKM.

This rearrangement joins TRBV2 to TRBJ2-1, with 10 bases that match TRBD2. The CDR3 totals 15 residues. The trim removed 3 bases at V and 3 bases at J, leaving 2 bases unmatched. The germline gives CDR1 SNHLY, CDR2 FYNNEI. CDR3 coding DNA: TGTGCCAGCAGTGAGGGACTAGCGATCTACAATGAGCAGTTCTTC. Translated: CASSEGLAIYNEQFF.

The gene calls are TRBV7-9 and TRBJ2-1; tentatively, D is TRBD2 (6 bases). This CDR3 is built from 13 residues. V shed 8 bases and J shed 2 bases, with 10 bases lying between them. From germline, CDR1 is SEHNR and CDR2 FQNEAQ (reference sequence). CDR3 DNA: TGTGCCAGCCGGGGGAGTCCCTACAATGAGCAGTTCTTC. Translated: CASRGSPYNEQFF.

This clonotype has just a few counts. The chain employs TRBV2 and TRBJ2-7; no clear D. This CDR3 comprises 10 residues. The germline CDR1 and CDR2 sequences are SNHLY and FYNNEI. Trimming cost V 4 bases and J 7 bases, with 5 bases left between them. The CDR3 DNA reads TGTGCCAGCAGTGTGAGGGAGCAGTACTTC. Amino acids: CASSVREQYF.

This clonotype has more than one count but fewer than ten. The chain joins TRBV12-3 or TRBV12-4 to TRBJ2-3; TRBD2 might be the D (6 bases). The length of the CDR3 is 16 residues. V was shortened by 5 bases and J by 3 bases, with 18 bases between the two germline ends. CDR3 sequence (DNA): TGTGCCAGCAGTCCCCATGGAGGGCAGGGAACAGATACGCAGTATTTT. Translated, it gives CASSPHGGQGTDTQYF.

This chain uses TRBV6-1 with TRBJ2-7; 7 bases are shared with TRBD1. The CDR3 runs 14 residues. The J segment lost 0 bases and the V segment lost 1 base, leaving 0 bases of the junction unmatched. In germline, CDR1 is MNHNS, CDR2 SASEGT. Written as DNA, the CDR3 is TGTGCCAGCAGTGAAGGGGACAGCTCCTACGAGCAGTACTTC. This gives the protein CASSEGDSSYEQYF.

This clonotype appeared many times. The chain couples TRBV2 to TRBJ2-5; D is undetermined. With 0 bases removed from V and 5 bases from J, the gap between germline ends came to 4 bases. This CDR3 spans 12 amino acids. Germline V gene lookup returns CDR1 SNHLY and CDR2 FYNNEI. The CDR3 DNA reads as TGTGCCAGCAGTGAAGCCCCGGAGACCCAGTACTTC. It translates to CASSEAPETQYF.

This clonotype was counted between two and nine times. This chain uses TRBV29-1 with TRBJ2-3, with 10 bases identical to TRBD1. Germline V gives CDR1 SQVTM, CDR2 ANQGSEA. V lost 1 base and J lost 4; bases outside the gene matches: 5. The CDR3 contains 15 residues. In DNA form, the CDR3 reads TGCAGCGTTGAAGGGGGACAGGGGAAGGCAGATACGCAGTATTTT. Translation: CSVEGGQGKADTQYF.

Only one count was recorded for this clonotype. The genes are TRBV7-6 and TRBJ2-1; D might be TRBD2 (6 bases). This CDR3 region has 15 residues. Germline V CDR1 and CDR2: SGHVS, FNYEAQ. The V end lost 5 bases, the J end lost 5 bases, and 16 bases lay between the germline ends. CDR3 in amino acids: CASSLMGGKDNEQFF. The CDR3 DNA reads TGTGCCAGCAGCCTAATGGGGGGAAAGGACAATGAGCAGTTCTTC.

This clonotype has a handful of counts. The genes are TRBV3-1 and TRBJ2-3; a possible D gene is TRBD2 (6 bases). The CDR3 extends over 16 amino acids. CDR1 and CDR2 (germline): LGHDT, YNNKEL (reference sequence). V gave up 5 bases and J gave up 0 bases, with 15 bases separating them. CDR3 nucleotides: TGTGCCAGCAGCTACATAGCGGAGGAGAGCACAGATACGCAGTATTTT. Protein: CASSYIAEESTDTQYF.

The chain recombines TRBV4-2 with TRBJ1-2; D possibly corresponds to TRBD1 (6 bases). The CDR3 is 14 residues long. The germline CDR1 and CDR2 sequences are LGHNA and YNFKEQ. V was pared by 4 bases and J by 5 bases, with 14 bases between. This CDR3 reads CASSPGGGGYGYTF. The CDR3 DNA sequence: TGTGCCAGCAGCCCCGGGGGCGGGGGGTATGGCTACACCTTC.

V gene TRBV24-1 combines with J gene TRBJ2-1, with 13 bases identical to TRBD2. V gave up 3 bases and J gave up 4 bases; unmatched junction bases: 5. CDR3 length: 17 residues. The V gene's germline CDR1 is KGHDR and CDR2 SFDVKD. CDR3 DNA: TGTGCCACCAGTGATGCCGGGACTAGCGGGAATTACAATGAGCAGTTCTTC. Protein: CATSDAGTSGNYNEQFF.

The chain uses TRBV12-3 or TRBV12-4 and TRBJ2-1; 14 bases line up with TRBD2. V shed 4 bases and J 10 bases; nucleotides not matched to a gene: 12. This CDR3 region has 17 residues. The CDR3 is CASSSGLAGEGTGEQFF. CDR3 in DNA: TGTGCCAGCAGTTCGGGACTAGCGGGAGAGGGAACCGGGGAGCAGTTCTTC.

V is TRBV24-1 and J is TRBJ1-5; unclear D gene. CDR3 size: 13 residues. V was trimmed by 4 bases and J by 4 bases, leaving 7 bases between them. Germline V lookup: CDR1 KGHDR, CDR2 SFDVKD. The CDR3 region is CATSDDGNQPQHF. The DNA of the CDR3 is TGTGCCACCAGTGACGACGGGAATCAGCCCCAGCATTTT.

The chain has TRBV5-1 and TRBJ2-1; 10 nucleotides agree with TRBD2. Germline V gene data show CDR1 as SGHRS and CDR2 as YFSETQ. The CDR3 runs to 15 residues. J lost 8 bases, V lost 4 bases, and 9 bases had no gene match. The CDR3 DNA sequence: TGCGCCAGCAGCAGAGGACTAGCGGCAGGGGATGAGCAGTTCTTC. Translating gives CASSRGLAAGDEQFF.

The chain recombines TRBV12-3 or TRBV12-4 with TRBJ1-1; tentative D call: TRBD1 (5 bases). Trimming pared 6 bases from V and 4 bases from J, leaving 15 bases between. This CDR3 spans 14 amino acids. The CDR3 DNA reads as TGTGCCAGCAGCCAGGGAAGGGGTAGCACTGAAGCTTTCTTT. Translated: CASSQGRGSTEAFF.

The J gene is TRBJ2-5, the V gene TRBV7-2; D gene unclear. The CDR3 is made up of 13 amino acids. The V and J ends lost 6 bases and 11 bases respectively, with 19 bases between them. Looked up from germline, CDR1 is SGHTA and CDR2 is FQGNSA. The CDR3 region has the DNA TGTGCCAGCAGGGCTAACGCAGAAGTTTCGCAGTACTTC. This translates into CASRANAEVSQYF.

About this clonotype: A read error may produce the germline difference seen at one junction end. This CDR3 is CSVGTSGSLDTRYF. CDR3 coding DNA: TGCAGCGTAGGGACTAGCGGGAGTCTAGATACGCGGTATTTT. The chain employs TRBV29-1 and TRBJ2-3; 14 bases agree with TRBD2. The length of the CDR3 is 14 residues. In germline, CDR1 is SQVTM, CDR2 ANQGSEA.

This clonotype was seen once. The chain joins TRBV15 to TRBJ2-7; no firm D call. This CDR3 contains 17 residues. V was shortened by 1 base and J by 3 bases, with 19 bases between the two germline ends. Per germline, CDR1 LNHNV and CDR2 YYDKDF (reference sequence). This chain's CDR3 is CATSRGKVAERHYEQYF. CDR3 coding DNA: TGTGCCACCAGCAGAGGCAAGGTGGCAGAGCGCCACTACGAGCAGTACTTC. The entire variable domain, with the rest obtained from reference TRBV15 and TRBJ2-7, is as follows: DAMVIQNPRYQVTQFGKPVTLSCSQTLNHNVMYWYQQKSSQAPKLLFHYYDKDFNNEADTPDNFQSRRPNTSFCFLDIRSPGLGDTAMYLCATSRGKVAERHYEQYFGPGTRLTVT.

This chain joins TRBV5-6 and TRBJ2-7; D may be TRBD1 (6 bases). Germline lookup yields CDR1 SGHDT and CDR2 YYEEEE. The CDR3 loop spans 13 amino acids. The ends were cut back, 4 bases at V and 3 bases at J, with 11 bases in the middle. For the CDR3, the DNA is TGTGCCAGCAGCGTGGGACAACACTACGAGCAGTACTTC. It is translated as CASSVGQHYEQYF.

The chain employs TRBV9 and TRBJ2-5; 9 positions agree with TRBD1. In germline, CDR1 is SGDLS, CDR2 YYNGEE. This CDR3 has 15 residues. V trimming: 0 bases; J trimming: 5 bases; junction bases outside the gene matches: 5. In nucleotides, the CDR3 is TGTGCCAGCAGCGTAGGGACAGGGGTGGTGGAGACCCAGTACTTC. Protein sequence: CASSVGTGVVETQYF.

This clonotype was recorded a few times. The rearrangement uses TRBV10-3 and TRBJ2-7; D possibly corresponds to TRBD1 (6 bases). This CDR3 is 14 amino acids long. Germline values: CDR1 ENHRY, CDR2 SYGVKD. The V end was cut by 3 bases, the J end by 1 base, with 10 bases between. CDR3 loop: CAISEQGSSYEQYF. The DNA for the CDR3 is TGTGCCATCAGTGAACAGGGTTCGTCCTACGAGCAGTACTTC.

This clonotype has more than one count but fewer than ten. The chain joins TRBV7-6 to TRBJ1-2; no clear D. The CDR3 extends over 15 amino acids. Trimming cost V 2 bases and J 5 bases, with 15 bases left between them. CDR1 SGHVS and CDR2 FNYEAQ come from the germline V gene. The CDR3 here is CASSLSSGPLYGYTF. DNA for the CDR3: TGTGCCAGCAGCTTATCTTCCGGGCCGCTATATGGCTACACCTTC.

The chain joins TRBV4-2 to TRBJ2-5; no clear D gene. Per the germline V gene, CDR1 is LGHNA and CDR2 is YNFKEQ. This CDR3 has 14 residues. Trimming left V 4 bases short and J 4 bases short, with 13 bases between. The CDR3: CASSPEWIGETQYF. In DNA form, the CDR3 reads TGTGCCAGCAGCCCCGAATGGATTGGAGAGACCCAGTACTTC.

This chain connects TRBV7-9 to TRBJ2-7, with 11 positions matching TRBD1. With V trimmed by 1 base and J by 0 bases, 5 bases remained unmatched. The CDR3 length is 17 residues. Per the germline V gene, CDR1 is SEHNR and CDR2 is FQNEAQ (reference sequence). The CDR3 is CASSLGSGTGGSYEQYF. CDR3 bases: TGTGCCAGCAGCTTAGGTTCGGGGACAGGGGGCTCCTACGAGCAGTACTTC.

The chain is built from TRBV7-2 and TRBJ1-5, with TRBD1 identical over 7 bases. Trimming took 4 bases from V and 3 from J; bases not matched to a gene: 6. Per the germline V gene, CDR1 is SGHTA and CDR2 is FQGNSA. This CDR3 spans 15 amino acids. CDR3 DNA sequence: TGTGCCAGCAGCTCCCTTGGACAGGCCAATCAGCCCCAGCATTTT. This codes for CASSSLGQANQPQHF.